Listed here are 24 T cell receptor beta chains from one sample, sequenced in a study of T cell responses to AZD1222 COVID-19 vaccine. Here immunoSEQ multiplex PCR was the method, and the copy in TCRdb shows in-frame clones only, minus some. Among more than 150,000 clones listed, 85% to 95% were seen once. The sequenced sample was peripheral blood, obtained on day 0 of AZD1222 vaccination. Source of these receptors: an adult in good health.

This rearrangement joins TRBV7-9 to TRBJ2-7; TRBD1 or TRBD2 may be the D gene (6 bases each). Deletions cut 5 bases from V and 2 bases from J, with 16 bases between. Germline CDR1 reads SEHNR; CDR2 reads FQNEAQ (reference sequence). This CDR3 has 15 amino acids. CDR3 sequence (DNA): TGTGCCAGCAGCCGTCTACGGGGGCGCCCCTACGAGCAGTACGTC. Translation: CASSRLRGRPYEQYV.

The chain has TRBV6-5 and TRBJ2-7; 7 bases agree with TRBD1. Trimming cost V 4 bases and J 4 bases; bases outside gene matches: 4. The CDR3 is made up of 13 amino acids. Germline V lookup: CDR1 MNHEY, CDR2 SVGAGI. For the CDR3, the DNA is TGTGCCAGCAGTTCGGGACAGCATTACGAGCAGTACGTC. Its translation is CASSSGQHYEQYV.

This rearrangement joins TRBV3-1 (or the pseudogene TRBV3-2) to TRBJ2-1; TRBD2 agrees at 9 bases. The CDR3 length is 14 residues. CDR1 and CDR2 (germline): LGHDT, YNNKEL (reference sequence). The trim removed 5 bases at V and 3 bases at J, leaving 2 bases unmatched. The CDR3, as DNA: TGTGCCAGCAGCGTTAGCGGGAGCTACAATGAGCAGTTCTTC. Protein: CASSVSGSYNEQFF.

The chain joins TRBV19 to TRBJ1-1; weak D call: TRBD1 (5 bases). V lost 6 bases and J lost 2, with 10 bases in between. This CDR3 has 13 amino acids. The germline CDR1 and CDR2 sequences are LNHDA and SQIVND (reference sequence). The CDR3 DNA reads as TGTGCCAGTAGGGAGACAGAAAACACTGAAGCTTTCTTT. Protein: CASRETENTEAFF.

This CDR3 reads CASSPGGTEAFF. DNA of the CDR3: TGTGCCAGCAGCCCAGGGGGGACTGAAGCTTTCTTT. The chain has TRBV3-1 (or the pseudogene TRBV3-2) and TRBJ1-1; 7 nucleotides agree with TRBD1. The CDR3 contains 12 residues. Germline CDR1 reads LGHDT; CDR2 reads YNNKEL (reference sequence). The V and J ends lost 4 bases and 5 bases, in that order; junction bases with no gene match: 1.

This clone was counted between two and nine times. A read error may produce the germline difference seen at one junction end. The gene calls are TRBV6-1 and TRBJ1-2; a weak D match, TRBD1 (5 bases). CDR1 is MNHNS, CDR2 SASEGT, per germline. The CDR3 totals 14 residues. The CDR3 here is CASRDPGRNYGYTF. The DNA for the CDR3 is TGTGCCAGCCGTGATCCAGGGAGGAACTATGGCTACACCTTC.

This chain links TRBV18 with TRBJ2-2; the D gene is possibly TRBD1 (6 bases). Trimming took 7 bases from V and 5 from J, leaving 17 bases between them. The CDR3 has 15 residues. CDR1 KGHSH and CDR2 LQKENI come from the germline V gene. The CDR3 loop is CASFVPGVGTGELFF. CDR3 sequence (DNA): TGTGCCAGCTTCGTGCCAGGGGTTGGAACCGGGGAGCTGTTTTTT.

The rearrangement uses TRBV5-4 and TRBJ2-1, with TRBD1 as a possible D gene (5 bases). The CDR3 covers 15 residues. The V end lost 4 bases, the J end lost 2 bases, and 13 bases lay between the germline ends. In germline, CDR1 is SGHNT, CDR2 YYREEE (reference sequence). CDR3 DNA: TGTGCCAGCAGCCTGCAGGGCAGTACCTACAATGAGCAGTTCTTC. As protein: CASSLQGSTYNEQFF.

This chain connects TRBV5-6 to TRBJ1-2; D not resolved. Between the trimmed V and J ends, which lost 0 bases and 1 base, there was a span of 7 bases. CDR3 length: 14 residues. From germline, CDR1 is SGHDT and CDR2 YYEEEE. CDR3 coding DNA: TGTGCCAGCAGCTTGGGCGGACTTAACTATGGCTACACCTTC. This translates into CASSLGGLNYGYTF. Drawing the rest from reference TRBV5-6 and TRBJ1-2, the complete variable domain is DAGVTQSPTHLIKTRGQQVTLRCSPKSGHDTVSWYQQALGQGPQFIFQYYEEEERQRGNFPDRFSGHQFPNYSSELNVNALLLGDSALYLCASSLGGLNYGYTFGSGTRLTVV.

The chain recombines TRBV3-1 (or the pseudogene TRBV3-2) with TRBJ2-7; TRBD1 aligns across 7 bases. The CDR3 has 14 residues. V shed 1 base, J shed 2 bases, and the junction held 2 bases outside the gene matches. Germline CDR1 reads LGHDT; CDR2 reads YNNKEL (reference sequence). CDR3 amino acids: CASSQVGQPYEQYF. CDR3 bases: TGTGCCAGCAGCCAAGTGGGACAGCCCTACGAGCAGTACTTC.

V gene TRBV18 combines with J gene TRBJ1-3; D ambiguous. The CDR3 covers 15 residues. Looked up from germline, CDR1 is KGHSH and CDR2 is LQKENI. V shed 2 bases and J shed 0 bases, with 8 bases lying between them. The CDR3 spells CASSPESFSGNTIYF. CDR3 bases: TGTGCCAGCTCACCAGAGAGTTTCTCTGGAAACACCATATATTTT.

The CDR3 nucleotides are TGTGCCAGCAGCCACAGAGGGACAGTATCGAATGGCTACACCTTC. It yields the protein CASSHRGTVSNGYTF. This sequence joins TRBV5-4 and TRBJ1-2, with 7 bases that match TRBD1. The junction had 12 bases not matched to a gene; V was cut back by 4 bases and J by 6 bases. Germline assignment: CDR1 SGHNT and CDR2 YYREEE (reference sequence). The CDR3 loop spans 15 amino acids.

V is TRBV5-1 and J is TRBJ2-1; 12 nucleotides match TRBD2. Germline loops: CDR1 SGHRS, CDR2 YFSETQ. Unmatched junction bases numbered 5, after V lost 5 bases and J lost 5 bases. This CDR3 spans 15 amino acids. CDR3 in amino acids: CASRALAGGHNEQFF. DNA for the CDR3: TGCGCCAGCAGAGCCCTAGCGGGAGGGCACAATGAGCAGTTCTTC.

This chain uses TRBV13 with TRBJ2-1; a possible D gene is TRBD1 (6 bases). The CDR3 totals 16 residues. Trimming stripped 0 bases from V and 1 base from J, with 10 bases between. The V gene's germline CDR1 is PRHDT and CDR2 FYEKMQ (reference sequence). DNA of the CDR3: TGTGCCAGCAGCTTAGGGGGACACGGATCCTACAATGAGCAGTTCTTC. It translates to CASSLGGHGSYNEQFF.

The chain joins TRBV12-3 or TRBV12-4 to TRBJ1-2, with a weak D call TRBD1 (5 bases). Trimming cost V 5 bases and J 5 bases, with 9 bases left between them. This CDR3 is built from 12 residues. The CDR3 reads CASSPTDYGYTF. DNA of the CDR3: TGTGCCAGCAGTCCGACAGATTATGGCTACACCTTC.

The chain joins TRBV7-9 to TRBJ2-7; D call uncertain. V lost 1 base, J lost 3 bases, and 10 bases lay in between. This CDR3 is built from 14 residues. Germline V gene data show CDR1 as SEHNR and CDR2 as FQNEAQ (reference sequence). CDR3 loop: CASSLGSLDYEQYF. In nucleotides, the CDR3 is TGTGCCAGCAGCTTAGGCAGTTTGGACTACGAGCAGTACTTC.

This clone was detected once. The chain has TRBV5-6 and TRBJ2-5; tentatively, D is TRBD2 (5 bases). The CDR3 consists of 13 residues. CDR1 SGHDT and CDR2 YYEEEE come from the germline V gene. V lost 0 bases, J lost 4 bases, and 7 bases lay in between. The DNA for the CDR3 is TGTGCCAGCAGCTTGGGTGGGAGAGAGACCCAGTACTTC. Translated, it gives CASSLGGRETQYF. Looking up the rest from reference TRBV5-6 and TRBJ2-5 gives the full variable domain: DAGVTQSPTHLIKTRGQQVTLRCSPKSGHDTVSWYQQALGQGPQFIFQYYEEEERQRGNFPDRFSGHQFPNYSSELNVNALLLGDSALYLCASSLGGRETQYFGPGTRLLVL.

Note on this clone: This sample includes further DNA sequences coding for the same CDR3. The CDR3 spells CASSVAGLNTEAFF. DNA of the CDR3: TGTGCCAGCAGCGTAGCAGGGTTAAACACTGAAGCTTTCTTT. This chain uses TRBV9 with TRBJ1-1, with D tentatively TRBD1 (5 bases). V lost 0 bases, J lost 2 bases, and 8 bases lay in between. From germline, CDR1 is SGDLS and CDR2 YYNGEE. The CDR3 is made up of 14 amino acids.

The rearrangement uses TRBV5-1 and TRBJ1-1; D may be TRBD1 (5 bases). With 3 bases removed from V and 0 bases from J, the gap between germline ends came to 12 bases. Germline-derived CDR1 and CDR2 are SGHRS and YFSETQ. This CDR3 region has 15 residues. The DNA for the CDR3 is TGCGCCAGCAGCTCTTCCGGGACGGTGAACACTGAAGCTTTCTTT. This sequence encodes CASSSSGTVNTEAFF.

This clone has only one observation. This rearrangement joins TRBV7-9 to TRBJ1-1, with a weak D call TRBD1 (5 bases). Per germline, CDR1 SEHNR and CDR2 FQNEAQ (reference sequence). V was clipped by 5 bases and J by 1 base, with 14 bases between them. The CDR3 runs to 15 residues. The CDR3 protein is CASSPLGQGNTEAFF. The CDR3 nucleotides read TGTGCCAGCAGCCCACTAGGGCAGGGGAACACTGAAGCTTTCTTT.

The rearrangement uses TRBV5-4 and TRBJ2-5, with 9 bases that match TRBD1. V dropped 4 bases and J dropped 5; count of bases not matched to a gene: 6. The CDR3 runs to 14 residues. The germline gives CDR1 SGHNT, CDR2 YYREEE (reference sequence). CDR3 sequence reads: CASSVGQGSETQYF. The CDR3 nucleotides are TGTGCCAGCAGCGTGGGACAGGGAAGCGAGACCCAGTACTTC.

CDR3 sequence: CASSDPRDGAYEQYF. CDR3 sequence (DNA): TGTGCCAGCAGCGATCCCCGGGACGGAGCCTACGAGCAGTACTTC. This chain links TRBV2 with TRBJ2-7; perhaps D is TRBD1 or TRBD2 (5 bases each). The V gene's germline CDR1 is SNHLY and CDR2 FYNNEI. Trimming pared 6 bases from V and 2 bases from J, leaving 17 bases between. The CDR3 contains 15 residues.

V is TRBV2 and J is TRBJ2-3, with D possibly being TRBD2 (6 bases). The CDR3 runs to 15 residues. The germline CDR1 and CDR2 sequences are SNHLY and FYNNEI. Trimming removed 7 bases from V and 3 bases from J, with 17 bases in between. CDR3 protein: CASIEVGLITDTQYF. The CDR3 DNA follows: TGTGCCAGCATCGAGGTGGGACTGATTACAGATACGCAGTATTTT.

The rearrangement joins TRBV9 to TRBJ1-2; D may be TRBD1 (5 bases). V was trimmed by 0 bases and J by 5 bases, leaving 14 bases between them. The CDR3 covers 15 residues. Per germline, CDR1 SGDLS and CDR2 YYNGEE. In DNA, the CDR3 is TGTGCCAGCAGCGTAGAACAGGCCTATTCTTATGGCTACACCTTC. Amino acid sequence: CASSVEQAYSYGYTF.